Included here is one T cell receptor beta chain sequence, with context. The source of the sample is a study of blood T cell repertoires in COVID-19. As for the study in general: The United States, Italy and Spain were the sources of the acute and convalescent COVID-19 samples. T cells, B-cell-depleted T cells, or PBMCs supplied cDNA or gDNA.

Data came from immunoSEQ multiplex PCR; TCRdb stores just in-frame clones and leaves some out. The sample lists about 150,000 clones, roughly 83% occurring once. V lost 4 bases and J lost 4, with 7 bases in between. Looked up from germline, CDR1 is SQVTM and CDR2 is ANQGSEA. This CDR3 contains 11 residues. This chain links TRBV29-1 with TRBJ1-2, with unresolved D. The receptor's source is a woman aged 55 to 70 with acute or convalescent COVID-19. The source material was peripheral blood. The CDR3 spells CSVGQIYGYTF. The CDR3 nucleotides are TGCAGCGTTGGACAAATCTATGGCTACACCTTC.